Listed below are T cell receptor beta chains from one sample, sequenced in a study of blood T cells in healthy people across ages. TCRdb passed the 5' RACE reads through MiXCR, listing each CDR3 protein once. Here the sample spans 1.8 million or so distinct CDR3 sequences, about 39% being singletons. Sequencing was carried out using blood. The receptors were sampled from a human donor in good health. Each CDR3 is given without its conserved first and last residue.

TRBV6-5,ASSYSGSSPGTDTQY
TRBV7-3,ASSLNPGATPSGYT
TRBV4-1,ASSLRLASTTDTQY
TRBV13,ASSPLSERRSDTQY
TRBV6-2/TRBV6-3,ASSTGTAETQY
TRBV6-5,ASTEGQYNEQF
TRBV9,ASSVDGSSNEQY
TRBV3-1,ASSQEGPTEAF
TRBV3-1,ASCQGRSSNNEQF
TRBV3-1,ASSQEAPPLAGERTDTQY
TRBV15,ATSRRDAGGSETQY
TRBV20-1,SASYPWARPDTQY
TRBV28,ASSFDRQGRGEQY
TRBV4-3,ASSPPRTSGPYEQY
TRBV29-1,SVRSGNDQPQH
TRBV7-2,ASSRIGGTDTQY
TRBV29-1,SVGTGGKTQY
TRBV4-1,ASSRGQGTGEQY
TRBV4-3,ASSQGTATHEQY
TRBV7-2,ASSFGSGGTEAF
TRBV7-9,ASSPDRENVQY
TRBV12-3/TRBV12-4,ASSPLWGAQETQY
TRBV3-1,ASSRQGQFYEQY
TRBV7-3,ASSSRGWGSGETQY
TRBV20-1,SAAGTVNEQF
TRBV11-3,ASSFDRGHRSGGYT
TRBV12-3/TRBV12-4,ASSSGPPGLDTQY
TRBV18,ASSPGTTMGAEAF
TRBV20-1,SATWTGTSYGYT
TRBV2,ASSLLRTSLETQY
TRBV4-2,ASSQASAGGDNEQF
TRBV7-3,ASSPRAGGLFEQF
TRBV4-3,ASSSGTGAWEQY
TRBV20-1,SARDPTATPSEQY
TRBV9,SPSAGHTGTQY
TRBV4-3,ASSHSLLSGVGTDTQY
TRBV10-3,AIRDETTGSAEQY
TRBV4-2,ASSQGAGIVTEAF
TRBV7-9,ASSLGGVGHEQF